This T cell receptor (beta chain) was sequenced during a study of beta chain features in type 1 diabetes. Trimming at V came to 0 bases and at J to 4 bases, leaving 8 bases not matched to a gene. Per germline, CDR1 GTSNPN and CDR2 SVGIG (reference sequence). The CDR3 has 16 amino acids. The table lists this clone with a few counts. Sequenced material consisted of expressed TCRB transcripts (all of the isolated RNA was reverse transcribed). TCRdb's copy holds only in-frame clones and misses some; the assay was immunoSEQ multiplex PCR. The data hold about 12,000 clones, with 35% to 55% observed a single time.

Sequencing input: stem cell memory CD4+ T cells from blood. This sequence was found in a man between 18 and 35 years old in good health. J is TRBJ2-2 and V is TRBV30, with 7 positions matching TRBD1. The CDR3 here is CAWSVSGQGVTGELFF. The CDR3 DNA is TGTGCCTGGAGTGTATCGGGGCAGGGGGTCACCGGGGAGCTGTTTTTT.